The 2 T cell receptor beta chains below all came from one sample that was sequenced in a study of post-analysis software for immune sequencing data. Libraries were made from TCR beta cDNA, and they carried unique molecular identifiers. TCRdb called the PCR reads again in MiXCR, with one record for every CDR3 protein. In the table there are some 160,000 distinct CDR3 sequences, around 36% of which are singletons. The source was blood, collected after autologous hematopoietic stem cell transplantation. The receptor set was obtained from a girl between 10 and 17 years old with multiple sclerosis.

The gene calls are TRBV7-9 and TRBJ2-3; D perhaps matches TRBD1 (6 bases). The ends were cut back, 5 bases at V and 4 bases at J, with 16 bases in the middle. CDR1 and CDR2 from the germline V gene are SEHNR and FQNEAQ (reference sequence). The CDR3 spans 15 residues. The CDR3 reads CASSLTGSVADTQYF. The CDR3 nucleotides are TGTGCCAGCAGCCTTACAGGGTCCGTGGCAGATACGCAGTATTTT.

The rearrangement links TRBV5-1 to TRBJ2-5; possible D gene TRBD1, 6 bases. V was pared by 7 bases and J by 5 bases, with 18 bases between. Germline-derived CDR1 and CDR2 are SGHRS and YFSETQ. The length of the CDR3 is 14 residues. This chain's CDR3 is CASCPTTGIETQYF. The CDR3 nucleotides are TGCGCCAGCTGCCCTACCACAGGGATTGAGACCCAGTACTTC.